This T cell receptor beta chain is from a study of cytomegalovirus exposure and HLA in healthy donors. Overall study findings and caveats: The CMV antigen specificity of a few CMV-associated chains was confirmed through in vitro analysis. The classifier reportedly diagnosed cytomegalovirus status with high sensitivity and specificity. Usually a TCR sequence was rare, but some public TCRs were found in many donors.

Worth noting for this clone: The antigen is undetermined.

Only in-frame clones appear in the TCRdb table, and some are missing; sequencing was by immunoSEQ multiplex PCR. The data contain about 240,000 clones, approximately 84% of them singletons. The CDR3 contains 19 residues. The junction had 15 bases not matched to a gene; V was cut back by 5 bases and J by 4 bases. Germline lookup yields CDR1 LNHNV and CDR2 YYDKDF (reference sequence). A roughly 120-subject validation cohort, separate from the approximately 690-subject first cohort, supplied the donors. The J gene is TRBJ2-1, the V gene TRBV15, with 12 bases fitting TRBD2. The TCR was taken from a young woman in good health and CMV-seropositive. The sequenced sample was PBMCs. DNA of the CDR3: TGTGCCACCAGCGGACTAGCGGGATACCAGGGTAACCTTTACAATGAGCAGTTCTTC. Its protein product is CATSGLAGYQGNLYNEQFF. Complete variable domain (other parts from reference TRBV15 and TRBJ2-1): DAMVIQNPRYQVTQFGKPVTLSCSQTLNHNVMYWYQQKSSQAPKLLFHYYDKDFNNEADTPDNFQSRRPNTSFCFLDIRSPGLGDTAMYLCATSGLAGYQGNLYNEQFFGPGTRLTVL.